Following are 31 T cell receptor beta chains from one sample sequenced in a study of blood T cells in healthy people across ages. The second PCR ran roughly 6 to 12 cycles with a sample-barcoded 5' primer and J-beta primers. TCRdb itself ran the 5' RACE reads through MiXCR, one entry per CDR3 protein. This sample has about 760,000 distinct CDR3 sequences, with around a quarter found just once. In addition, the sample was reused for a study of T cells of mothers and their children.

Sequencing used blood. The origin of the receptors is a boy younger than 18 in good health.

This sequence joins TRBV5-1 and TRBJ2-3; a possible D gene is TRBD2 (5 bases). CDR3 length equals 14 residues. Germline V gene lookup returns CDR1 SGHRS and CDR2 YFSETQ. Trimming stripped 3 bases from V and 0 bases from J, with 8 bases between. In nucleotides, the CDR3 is TGCGCCAGCAGCTGGGGAGAGAGCACAGATACGCAGTATTTT. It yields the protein CASSWGESTDTQYF.

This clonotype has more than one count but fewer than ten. The CDR3 region has the DNA TGTGCCAGCAGACCCGGGGGACCCTACAATGAGCAGTTCTTC. Its translation: CASRPGGPYNEQFF. The chain joins TRBV28 to TRBJ2-1; possible D gene TRBD2, 6 bases. The V end lost 6 bases, the J end lost 2 bases, and 11 bases lay between the germline ends. CDR1 and CDR2 from the germline V gene are MDHEN and SYDVKM. This CDR3 has 14 residues.

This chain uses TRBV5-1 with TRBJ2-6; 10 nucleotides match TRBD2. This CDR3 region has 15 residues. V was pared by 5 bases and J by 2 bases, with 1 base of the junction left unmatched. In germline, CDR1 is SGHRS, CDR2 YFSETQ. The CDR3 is CASRAGGPGANVLTF. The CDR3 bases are TGCGCCAGCAGAGCGGGAGGGCCTGGGGCCAACGTCCTGACTTTC.

The chain's CDR3 is CASSFPGGQQFF. The CDR3 DNA reads as TGTGCCAGCAGCTTTCCGGGGGGGCAGCAGTTCTTC. The V and J genes are TRBV11-2 and TRBJ2-1, with 8 bases matching TRBD2. Looked up from germline, CDR1 is SGHAT and CDR2 is FQNNGV. The V segment lost 3 bases and the J segment 11 bases; nucleotides outside the gene matches: 3. This CDR3 contains 12 residues. The complete variable domain, with remaining parts taken from reference TRBV11-2 and TRBJ2-1, reads EAGVAQSPRYKIIEKRQSVAFWCNPISGHATLYWYQQILGQGPKLLIQFQNNGVVDDSQLPKDRFSAERLKGVDSTLKIQPAKLEDSAVYLCASSFPGGQQFFGPGTRLTVL.

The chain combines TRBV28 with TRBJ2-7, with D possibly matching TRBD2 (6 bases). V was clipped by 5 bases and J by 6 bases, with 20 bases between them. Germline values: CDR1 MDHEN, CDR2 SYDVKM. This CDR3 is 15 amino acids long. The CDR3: CASSETGLQASEQYF. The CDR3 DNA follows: TGTGCCAGCAGTGAGACGGGACTCCAGGCGAGCGAGCAGTACTTC.

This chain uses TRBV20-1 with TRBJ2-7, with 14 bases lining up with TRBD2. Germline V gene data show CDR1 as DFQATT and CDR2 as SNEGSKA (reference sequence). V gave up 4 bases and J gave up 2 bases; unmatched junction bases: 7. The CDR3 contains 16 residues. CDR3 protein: CSATGTSGRITYEQYF. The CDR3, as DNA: TGCAGTGCTACCGGGACTAGCGGGAGAATTACCTACGAGCAGTACTTC.

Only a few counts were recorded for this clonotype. CDR3 residues: CASSFWTSGLAKNIQYF. CDR3 nucleotides: TGTGCCAGCAGTTTTTGGACTAGCGGATTAGCCAAAAACATTCAGTACTTC. This sequence joins TRBV28 and TRBJ2-4, with 10 bases identical to TRBD2. The V gene's germline CDR1 is MDHEN and CDR2 SYDVKM. The CDR3 consists of 17 residues. The junction had 5 bases not matched to a gene; V was cut back by 3 bases and J by 0 bases.

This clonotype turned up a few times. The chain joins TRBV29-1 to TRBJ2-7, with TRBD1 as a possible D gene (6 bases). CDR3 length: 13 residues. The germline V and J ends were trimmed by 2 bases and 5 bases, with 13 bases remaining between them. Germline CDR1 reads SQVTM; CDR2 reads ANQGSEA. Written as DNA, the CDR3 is TGCAGCGTTGAAATTAGTCAGGGGAACGAGCAGTACTTC. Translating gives CSVEISQGNEQYF.

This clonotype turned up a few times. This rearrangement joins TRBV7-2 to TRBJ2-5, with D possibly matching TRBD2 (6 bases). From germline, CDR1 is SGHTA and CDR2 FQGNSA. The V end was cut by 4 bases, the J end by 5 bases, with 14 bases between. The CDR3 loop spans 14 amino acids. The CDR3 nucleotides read TGTGCCAGCAGCTACGGGGGACGGTGGGAGACCCAGTACTTC. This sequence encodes CASSYGGRWETQYF.

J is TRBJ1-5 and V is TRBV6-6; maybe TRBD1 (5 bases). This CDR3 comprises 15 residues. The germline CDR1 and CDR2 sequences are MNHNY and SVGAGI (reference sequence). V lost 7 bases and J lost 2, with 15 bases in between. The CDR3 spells CASTLGGSGNQPQHF. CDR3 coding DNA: TGTGCCAGCACCCTGGGGGGGAGTGGCAATCAGCCCCAGCATTTT.

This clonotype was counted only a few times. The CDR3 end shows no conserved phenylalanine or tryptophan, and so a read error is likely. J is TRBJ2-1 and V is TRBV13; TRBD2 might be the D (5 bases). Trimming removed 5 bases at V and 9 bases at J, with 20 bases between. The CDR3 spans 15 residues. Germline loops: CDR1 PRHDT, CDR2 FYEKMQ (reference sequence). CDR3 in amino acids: CASSPPRGIIVEQFL. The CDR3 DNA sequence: TGTGCCAGCAGCCCCCCTCGAGGGATAATCGTTGAGCAGTTCCTC.

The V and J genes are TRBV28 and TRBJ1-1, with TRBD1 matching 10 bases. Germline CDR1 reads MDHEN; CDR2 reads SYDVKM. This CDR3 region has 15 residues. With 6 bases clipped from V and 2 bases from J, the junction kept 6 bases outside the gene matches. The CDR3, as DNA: TGTGCCAGCAGCTTCGAGACAGGGGGCAACACTGAAGCTTTCTTT. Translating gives CASSFETGGNTEAFF.

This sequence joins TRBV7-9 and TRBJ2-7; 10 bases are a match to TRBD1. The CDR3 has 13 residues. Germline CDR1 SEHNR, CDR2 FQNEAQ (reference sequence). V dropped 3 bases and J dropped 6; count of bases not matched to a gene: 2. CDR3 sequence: CASSLRDRGEQYF. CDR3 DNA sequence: TGTGCCAGCAGCTTGCGGGACAGGGGCGAGCAGTACTTC.

The CDR3 loop is CASSEADGLGTQYF. DNA of the CDR3: TGTGCCAGCAGTGAAGCTGACGGCCTCGGGACCCAGTACTTC. The chain employs TRBV6-1 and TRBJ2-5; D is unresolved. Germline CDR1 and CDR2: MNHNS and SASEGT. The CDR3 length is 14 residues. Deletions cut 0 bases from V and 7 bases from J, with 12 bases between.

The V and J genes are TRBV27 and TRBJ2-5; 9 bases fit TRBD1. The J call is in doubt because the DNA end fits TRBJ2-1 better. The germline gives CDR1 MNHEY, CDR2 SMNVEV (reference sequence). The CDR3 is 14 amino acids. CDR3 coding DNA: TGTGCCAGCACCATGGGGACAGGGCACTTGGAGCAGTTCTTC. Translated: CASTMGTGHLEQFF.

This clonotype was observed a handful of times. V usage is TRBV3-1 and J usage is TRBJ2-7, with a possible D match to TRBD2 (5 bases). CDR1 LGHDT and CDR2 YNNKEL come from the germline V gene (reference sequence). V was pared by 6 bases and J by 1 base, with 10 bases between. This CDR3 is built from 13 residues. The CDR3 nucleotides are TGTGCCAGCAGATCTAGCCTATCCTACGAGCAGTACTTC. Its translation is CASRSSLSYEQYF.

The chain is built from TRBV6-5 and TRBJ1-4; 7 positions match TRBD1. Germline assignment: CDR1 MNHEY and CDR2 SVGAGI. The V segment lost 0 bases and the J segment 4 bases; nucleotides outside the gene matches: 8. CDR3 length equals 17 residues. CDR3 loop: CASSYSPVDRVNEKLFF. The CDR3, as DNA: TGTGCCAGCAGTTACTCCCCGGTCGACAGGGTTAATGAAAAACTGTTTTTT.

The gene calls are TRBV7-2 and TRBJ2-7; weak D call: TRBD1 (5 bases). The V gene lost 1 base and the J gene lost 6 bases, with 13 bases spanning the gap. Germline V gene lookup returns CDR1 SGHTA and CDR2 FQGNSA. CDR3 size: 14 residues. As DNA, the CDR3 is TGTGCCAGCAGCTTAGGGTCAGTTGGGGCCGAGCAGTACTTC. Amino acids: CASSLGSVGAEQYF.

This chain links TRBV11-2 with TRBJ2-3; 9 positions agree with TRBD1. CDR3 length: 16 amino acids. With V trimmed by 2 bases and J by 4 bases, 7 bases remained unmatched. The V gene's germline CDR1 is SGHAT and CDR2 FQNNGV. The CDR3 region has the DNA TGTGCCAGCAGCTTAACAGGGGGCCTCTATTCAGATACGCAGTATTTT. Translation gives CASSLTGGLYSDTQYF.

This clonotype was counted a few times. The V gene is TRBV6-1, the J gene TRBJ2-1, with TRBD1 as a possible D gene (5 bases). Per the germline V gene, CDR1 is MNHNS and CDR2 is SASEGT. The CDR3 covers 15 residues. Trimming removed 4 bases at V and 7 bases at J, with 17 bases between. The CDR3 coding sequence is TGTGCCAGCAGTGTGACAGACGGAGTACCGAATGAGCAGTTCTTC. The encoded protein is CASSVTDGVPNEQFF.

The CDR3 DNA reads TGCAGTGCTAGACTAACGGGGGCAACAGATACGCAGTATTTT. Translation: CSARLTGATDTQYF. J is TRBJ2-3 and V is TRBV20-1; D tentatively reads TRBD1 or TRBD2 (6 bases each). Between the trimmed V and J ends, which lost 2 bases and 3 bases, there was a span of 12 bases. The CDR3 has 14 residues. Germline loops: CDR1 DFQATT, CDR2 SNEGSKA (reference sequence).

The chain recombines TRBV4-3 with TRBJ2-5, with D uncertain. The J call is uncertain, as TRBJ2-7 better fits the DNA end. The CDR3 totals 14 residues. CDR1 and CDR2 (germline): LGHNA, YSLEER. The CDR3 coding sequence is TGCGCCAGCAGCCAAGCTAGGTTTGCCTACGAGCAGTACTTC. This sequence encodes CASSQARFAYEQYF.

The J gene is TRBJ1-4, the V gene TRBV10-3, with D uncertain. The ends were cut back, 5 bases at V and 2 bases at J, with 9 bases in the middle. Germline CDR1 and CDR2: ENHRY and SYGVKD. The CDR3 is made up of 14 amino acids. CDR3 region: CAISWTGTNEKLFF. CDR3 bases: TGTGCCATCAGTTGGACGGGGACTAATGAAAAACTGTTTTTT.

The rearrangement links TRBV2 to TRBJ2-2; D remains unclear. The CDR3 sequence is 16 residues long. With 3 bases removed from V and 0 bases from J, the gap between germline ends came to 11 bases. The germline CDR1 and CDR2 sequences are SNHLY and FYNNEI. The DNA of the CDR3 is TGTGCCAGCAGTGAGGGCCAAATCGCGAACACCGGGGAGCTGTTTTTT. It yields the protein CASSEGQIANTGELFF.

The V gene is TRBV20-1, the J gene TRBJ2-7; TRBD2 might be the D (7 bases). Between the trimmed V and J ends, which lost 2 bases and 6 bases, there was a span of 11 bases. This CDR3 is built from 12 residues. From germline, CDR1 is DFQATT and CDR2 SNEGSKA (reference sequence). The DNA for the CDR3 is TGCAGTGCTAGACGGGGAGGGGGCGAGCAGTACTTC. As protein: CSARRGGGEQYF.

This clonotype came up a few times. The chain's CDR3 is CASSLRVGARRTDTQYF. In DNA, the CDR3 is TGTGCCAGCAGCTTACGGGTGGGAGCGCGTCGGACGGACACGCAGTATTTT. V and J are TRBV7-2 and TRBJ2-3; possibly TRBD2 for D (5 bases). With 2 bases removed from V and 9 bases from J, the gap between germline ends came to 24 bases. Germline loops: CDR1 SGHTA, CDR2 FQGNSA. The CDR3 sequence is 17 residues long.

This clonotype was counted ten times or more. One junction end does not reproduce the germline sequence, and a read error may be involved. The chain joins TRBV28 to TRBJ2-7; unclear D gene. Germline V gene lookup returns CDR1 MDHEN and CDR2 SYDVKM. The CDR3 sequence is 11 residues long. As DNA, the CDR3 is TGCGCCAGCAGCCCCACCTACGAGCAGTACTTC. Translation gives CASSPTYEQYF.

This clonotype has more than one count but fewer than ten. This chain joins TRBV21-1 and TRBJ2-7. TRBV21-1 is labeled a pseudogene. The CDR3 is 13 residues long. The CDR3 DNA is TGTGCCAGCAGGGAACCGAACGGTTACGAGCAGTACTTC. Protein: CASREPNGYEQYF.

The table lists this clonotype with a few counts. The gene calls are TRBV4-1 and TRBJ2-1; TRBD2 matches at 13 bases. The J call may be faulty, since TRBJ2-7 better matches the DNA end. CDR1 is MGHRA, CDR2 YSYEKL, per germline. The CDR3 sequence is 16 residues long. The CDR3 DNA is TGCGCCAGCAGCCAACAACTAGCGGGAGGGAGCGACGAGCAGTACTTC. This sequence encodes CASSQQLAGGSDEQYF.

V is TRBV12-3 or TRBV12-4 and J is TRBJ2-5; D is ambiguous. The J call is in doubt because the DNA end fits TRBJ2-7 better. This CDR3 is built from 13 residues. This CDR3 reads CASSLNLRYEQYF. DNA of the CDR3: TGTGCCAGCAGTTTAAACCTCAGATACGAGCAGTACTTC.

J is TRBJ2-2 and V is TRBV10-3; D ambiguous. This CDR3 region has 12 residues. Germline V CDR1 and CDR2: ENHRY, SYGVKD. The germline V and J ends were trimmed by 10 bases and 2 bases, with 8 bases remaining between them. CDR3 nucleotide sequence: TGTGCCACCTCGATTAACACCGGGGAGCTGTTTTTT. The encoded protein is CATSINTGELFF.